This T cell receptor (beta chain) was retrieved from a study of read filtering for tumor transcriptome and immune sequencing. As for the study in general: Revised staging placed roughly 8 patients in R-ISS I, 15 to 20 in II, 6 or 7 in III.

The table lists this clonotype with many counts. The library was built from 400 to 500 ng RNA with molecular barcoded adaptors for alpha/delta and beta/gamma chains. TCRdb fed the reads into MiXCR, producing one record per CDR3 protein. The data show more than 100,000 distinct CDR3 sequences, roughly 13% seen once. Germline loops: CDR1 SGHRS, CDR2 YFSETQ. Trimming removed 6 bases from V and 1 base from J; junction bases left unmatched: 12. The CDR3 extends over 18 amino acids. Sequenced: a population of CD138-negative cells sorted from bone marrow. This receptor was taken from a donor aged 40 or older with multiple myeloma. The chain links TRBV5-1 to TRBJ2-2; 10 nucleotides match TRBD1. CDR3 nucleotide sequence: TGCGCCAGCACTTTGAGATTGGGGACAGGGGTGAACACCGGGGAGCTGTTTTTT. Protein sequence: CASTLRLGTGVNTGELFF. The full variable domain, completed using reference TRBV5-1 and TRBJ2-2, is KAGVTQTPRYLIKTRGQQVTLSCSPISGHRSVSWYQQTPGQGLQFLFEYFSETQRNKGNFPGRFSGRQFSNSRSEMNVSTLELGDSALYLCASTLRLGTGVNTGELFFGEGSRLTVL.